The 27 T cell receptor beta chains in this list originate from one sample, sequenced in a study of blood T cell repertoires in COVID-19. The data were produced by immunoSEQ multiplex PCR, yet TCRdb's version contains in-frame clones alone and is incomplete. The table records approximately 210,000 clones, more than 75% of them present only once. Sequenced input: peripheral blood. The origin of the receptors is a man in his fifties or sixties with COVID-19, enrolled during active disease.

V and J are TRBV3-1 (or the pseudogene TRBV3-2) and TRBJ2-5; D not resolved. The CDR3 extends over 11 amino acids. The V end lost 3 bases, the J end lost 5 bases, and 4 bases lay between the germline ends. Germline V gene lookup returns CDR1 LGHDT and CDR2 YNNKEL (reference sequence). DNA for the CDR3: TGTGCCAGCAGCCATTCGGAGACCCAGTACTTC. Translating gives CASSHSETQYF.

This clone has just one count. The chain joins TRBV5-8 to TRBJ1-2; TRBD1 might be the D (6 bases). Germline V gene sequence: CDR1 SGHTS, CDR2 YDEGEE. Trimming stripped 0 bases from V and 4 bases from J, with 13 bases between. The CDR3 runs 15 residues. The CDR3 protein is CASSLATGISYGYTF. In nucleotides, the CDR3 is TGTGCCAGCAGCTTGGCCACAGGGATCTCCTATGGCTACACCTTC.

J is TRBJ1-1 and V is TRBV12-3 or TRBV12-4; 7 bases align to TRBD1. The V segment lost 2 bases and the J segment 11 bases; nucleotides outside the gene matches: 8. The CDR3 has 13 residues. This CDR3 is CASSLIGGRIAFF. DNA for the CDR3: TGTGCCAGCAGTTTAATAGGGGGCCGGATTGCTTTCTTT.

The rearrangement uses TRBV3-1 (or the pseudogene TRBV3-2) and TRBJ2-1; 10 bases line up with TRBD2. The ends lost 5 bases at V and 8 bases at J; junction bases unmatched: 12. Per germline, CDR1 LGHDT and CDR2 YNNKEL (reference sequence). The CDR3 totals 16 residues. As DNA, the CDR3 is TGTGCCAGCAGCTATACTAGCGGGGTTCCTGCGGATGAGCAGTTCTTC. This sequence encodes CASSYTSGVPADEQFF.

This clone was seen repeatedly, ten times or more. V usage is TRBV25-1 and J usage is TRBJ2-2; 9 bases are shared with TRBD1. Looked up from germline, CDR1 is MGHDK and CDR2 is SYGVNS. Trimming removed 4 bases from V and 3 bases from J; junction bases left unmatched: 0. There are 14 residues in the CDR3. CDR3 in amino acids: CASSGTGDTGELFF. CDR3 bases: TGTGCCAGCAGTGGGACAGGGGACACCGGGGAGCTGTTTTTT.

The rearrangement links TRBV19 to TRBJ2-7; TRBD2 matches 11 bases. V shed 1 base and J 6 bases; nucleotides not matched to a gene: 2. CDR3 length: 14 amino acids. Germline CDR1 and CDR2: LNHDA and SQIVND (reference sequence). This CDR3 is CASSIVAGGREQYF. The CDR3 DNA sequence: TGTGCCAGTAGTATAGTAGCGGGAGGGCGCGAGCAGTACTTC.

V usage is TRBV5-1 and J usage is TRBJ2-6, with 8 bases identical to TRBD2. Germline values: CDR1 SGHRS, CDR2 YFSETQ. This CDR3 region has 17 residues. Trimming cost V 2 bases and J 2 bases; bases outside gene matches: 6. In DNA, the CDR3 is TGCGCCAGCAGCTTCACCGGGAGGGCCGCTGGGGCCAACGTCCTGACTTTC. It codes for CASSFTGRAAGANVLTF.

V gene TRBV5-4 combines with J gene TRBJ1-2, with TRBD1 identical over 7 bases. The CDR3 is 16 amino acids. V was clipped by 0 bases and J by 6 bases; unmatched bases: 11. Germline loops: CDR1 SGHNT, CDR2 YYREEE (reference sequence). The CDR3 sequence is CASSLDLTDRANGYTF. As DNA, the CDR3 is TGTGCCAGCAGCTTGGACCTAACTGACAGGGCCAATGGCTACACCTTC.

V gene TRBV2 combines with J gene TRBJ1-5, with 8 nucleotides matching TRBD1. Germline V gene sequence: CDR1 SNHLY, CDR2 FYNNEI. V gave up 6 bases and J gave up 7 bases; unmatched junction bases: 5. This CDR3 is 13 amino acids long. In DNA form, the CDR3 reads TGTGCCAGCAGGGAGACAGGGGACCAGCCCCAGCATTTT. Residues: CASRETGDQPQHF.

V and J are TRBV27 and TRBJ2-7; D may be TRBD1 (6 bases). The CDR3 is 15 amino acids. Germline loops: CDR1 MNHEY, CDR2 SMNVEV (reference sequence). The V and J ends lost 6 bases and 0 bases respectively, with 15 bases between them. CDR3 sequence: CASSSRTESSYEQYF. The CDR3 region has the DNA TGTGCCAGCAGCTCCAGGACAGAAAGCTCCTACGAGCAGTACTTC.

As concerns this clone: Other DNA sequences in this specimen translate into the identical CDR3. This sequence joins TRBV9 and TRBJ2-3; weak D call: TRBD1 (5 bases). Germline CDR1 SGDLS, CDR2 YYNGEE. The CDR3 extends over 15 amino acids. Trimming pared 0 bases from V and 1 base from J, leaving 9 bases between. CDR3 nucleotide sequence: TGTGCCAGCAGCGTAGTTGGACAAGGCACAGATACGCAGTATTTT. It yields the protein CASSVVGQGTDTQYF.

This clone was picked up a small number of times. This chain uses TRBV27 with TRBJ1-6; D remains unclear. The CDR3 extends over 12 amino acids. V shed 3 bases and J shed 9 bases, with 6 bases lying between them. Germline CDR1 MNHEY, CDR2 SMNVEV (reference sequence). CDR3 DNA sequence: TGTGCCAGCAGTTTTTACGGTTCACCCCTCCACTTT. Translating it yields CASSFYGSPLHF.

J is TRBJ2-5 and V is TRBV24-1, with 11 bases identical to TRBD2. This CDR3 has 15 amino acids. V lost 3 bases, J lost 4 bases, and 3 bases stayed unmatched. Looked up from germline, CDR1 is KGHDR and CDR2 is SFDVKD. CDR3 in amino acids: CATSDTSGSAETQYF. CDR3 nucleotides: TGTGCCACCAGTGATACTAGCGGGAGTGCAGAGACCCAGTACTTC.

The rearrangement uses TRBV21-1 and TRBJ1-6; the table's TRBD1 call for D was not verified on the DNA. TRBV21-1 is flagged as a pseudogene. This CDR3 is 19 amino acids long. Here the CDR3 reads CASSKGPGRFDSYNSPLHF. CDR3 coding DNA: TGTGCCAGCAGCAAAGGCCCAGGAAGATTCGACTCCTATAATTCACCCCTCCACTTT.

The V gene is TRBV20-1, the J gene TRBJ1-1; D possibly corresponds to TRBD1 (5 bases). This CDR3 spans 13 amino acids. Trimming removed 3 bases from V and 4 bases from J, with 12 bases in between. Germline CDR1 and CDR2: DFQATT and SNEGSKA (reference sequence). This CDR3 is CSASLRGVTEAFF. The CDR3 region has the DNA TGCAGTGCTAGTTTGCGGGGGGTCACTGAAGCTTTCTTT.

The CDR3 is CASNVMQGNTGELFF. The CDR3 DNA follows: TGTGCCAGCAATGTGATGCAGGGGAACACCGGGGAGCTGTTTTTT. The V gene is TRBV6-5, the J gene TRBJ2-2, with D possibly matching TRBD1 (5 bases). V lost 7 bases and J 1 base, leaving 13 bases between the germline ends. Per germline, CDR1 MNHEY and CDR2 SVGAGI. The CDR3 runs to 15 residues.

The chain is built from TRBV18 and TRBJ1-4; 8 bases map to TRBD1. The CDR3 has 14 residues. Germline trimming cut 3 bases from V and 7 bases from J; bases unmatched to any gene: 4. CDR1 is KGHSH and CDR2 is LQKENI in the germline V gene. CDR3 DNA sequence: TGTGCCAGCTCACCCCAGGGGGCTGGTGAAAAACTGTTTTTT. The encoded protein is CASSPQGAGEKLFF.

The V and J genes are TRBV18 and TRBJ1-5; D gene uncertain. The V end was cut by 3 bases, the J end by 2 bases, with 14 bases between. This CDR3 contains 16 residues. Germline CDR1 KGHSH, CDR2 LQKENI. CDR3 bases: TGTGCCAGCTCACCCCAACCTAGGAGAGGCAATCAGCCCCAGCATTTT. It codes for CASSPQPRRGNQPQHF.

The V gene is TRBV10-2, the J gene TRBJ2-5; TRBD2 matches at 14 bases. V shed 7 bases, J shed 13 bases, and the junction held 14 bases outside the gene matches. CDR1 and CDR2 (germline): WSHSY, SAAADI. This CDR3 spans 15 amino acids. The CDR3 DNA reads TGCGCCAGCACCGATGGACTAGCGGGGGGCCGGGCCTCGTACTTC. Translation: CASTDGLAGGRASYF.

This chain links TRBV25-1 with TRBJ1-6, with 8 bases fitting TRBD1. The CDR3 consists of 15 residues. V gave up 4 bases and J gave up 7 bases; unmatched junction bases: 6. Germline CDR1 reads MGHDK; CDR2 reads SYGVNS. DNA for the CDR3: TGTGCCAGCAGTGTGCCCGGGACAGGCAATTCACCCCTCCACTTT. Protein product: CASSVPGTGNSPLHF.

This chain links TRBV5-1 with TRBJ2-7; maybe TRBD2 (5 bases). Germline lookup yields CDR1 SGHRS and CDR2 YFSETQ. This CDR3 has 14 residues. The V end lost 0 bases, the J end lost 4 bases, and 11 bases lay between the germline ends. The CDR3 spells CASSLAGGRYEQYF. CDR3 nucleotides: TGCGCCAGCAGCTTGGCCGGAGGTCGGTACGAGCAGTACTTC.

V and J are TRBV10-3 and TRBJ1-5; 10 bases agree with TRBD1. The CDR3 extends over 19 amino acids. J lost 0 bases, V lost 5 bases, and 13 bases had no gene match. Germline-derived CDR1 and CDR2 are ENHRY and SYGVKD. The CDR3 DNA follows: TGTGCCATCAGTCCGTCAGAGGGACAGGGGCCTCTTAGCAATCAGCCCCAGCATTTT. Translation: CAISPSEGQGPLSNQPQHF.

This chain uses TRBV11-2 with TRBJ1-5; D remains ambiguous. Germline CDR1 reads SGHAT; CDR2 reads FQNNGV. Trimming took 5 bases from V and 7 from J, leaving 12 bases between them. The CDR3 runs 13 residues. DNA of the CDR3: TGTGCCAGCAGCCCTAACAACGGGCAGCCCCAGCATTTT. Translation gives CASSPNNGQPQHF. The whole variable domain, remainder taken from reference TRBV11-2 and TRBJ1-5, is EAGVAQSPRYKIIEKRQSVAFWCNPISGHATLYWYQQILGQGPKLLIQFQNNGVVDDSQLPKDRFSAERLKGVDSTLKIQPAKLEDSAVYLCASSPNNGQPQHFGDGTRLSIL.

This chain links TRBV29-1 with TRBJ2-1, with 12 nucleotides matching TRBD2. Germline-derived CDR1 and CDR2 are SQVTM and ANQGSEA. The CDR3 is made up of 14 amino acids. J gave up 8 bases and V 1 base, and 3 bases lay outside the gene matches. CDR3 coding DNA: TGCAGCGTTGAAGGACTAGCGGGAGTGTATGAGCAGTTCTTC. It codes for CSVEGLAGVYEQFF.

Here the CDR3 reads CASSRGYTGELFF. The DNA for the CDR3 is TGTGCCAGCAGCAGGGGGTATACCGGGGAGCTGTTTTTT. The rearrangement links TRBV3-1 (or the pseudogene TRBV3-2) to TRBJ2-2, with a possible D match to TRBD1 (6 bases). CDR1 and CDR2 (germline): LGHDT, YNNKEL (reference sequence). The CDR3 totals 13 residues. Trimming removed 5 bases at V and 5 bases at J, with 9 bases between.

The chain uses TRBV4-1 and TRBJ2-5; 9 bases line up with TRBD2. There are 15 residues in the CDR3. The junction had 4 bases not matched to a gene; V was cut back by 3 bases and J by 2 bases. In germline, CDR1 is MGHRA, CDR2 YSYEKL. The CDR3 loop is CASSQTSGTQETQYF. The CDR3 DNA reads TGCGCCAGCAGCCAGACTAGCGGTACTCAAGAGACCCAGTACTTC.

The DNA for the CDR3 is TGTGCCAGCAGCAGAGGGCGGAGTTGGGACACTGAAGCTTTCTTT. Amino acids: CASSRGRSWDTEAFF. The V gene is TRBV7-8, the J gene TRBJ1-1; D unresolved. Germline V gene lookup returns CDR1 SGHVS and CDR2 FQNEAQ. The CDR3 is made up of 15 amino acids. The V end was cut by 5 bases, the J end by 3 bases, with 16 bases between.